This T cell receptor beta chain was profiled in a study of T cells in Graves' hyperthyroidism and ophthalmopathy. Only a few counts were recorded for this clonotype. Antigen: not known. The study enrolled patients aged 18 to 65 with newly diagnosed hyperthyroidism of under 2 months' duration. Orbital computed tomography and thyroid ultrasound, together with serum TRAb and thyroxine and clinical symptoms, were used for diagnoses. Overall study findings and caveats: Stable hyperthyroidism was told apart from ophthalmopathy by a model built on 13 V-J features. Appearing also in blood were most of the thyroid clonotypes expanded above 0.001.

What was amplified from RNA transcripts were TCR beta CDR3 regions. In the first-round RT-PCR of the TCR CDR3, the HTBI primer set was used. TCRdb processed the multiplex PCR reads anew with MiXCR; each CDR3 protein has one entry. Among approximately 560,000 distinct CDR3 sequences, 15% to 19% were seen once, and the ten largest hold approximately 7%. V was cut by 0 bases and J by 0 bases, with 12 bases left in between. Per the germline V gene, CDR1 is PRHDT and CDR2 is FYEKMQ (reference sequence). The CDR3 consists of 17 residues. The chain joins TRBV13 to TRBJ1-3; the D is unclear. The clonotype comes from a woman aged 25 to 45 with Graves' hyperthyroidism. Sequences were obtained from blood. CDR3 protein: CASSLGHLQTSGNTIYF. The CDR3 region has the DNA TGTGCCAGCAGCTTAGGTCATCTACAAACCTCTGGAAACACCATATATTTT.